The sequence of this TCR beta chain was determined in a study of blood T cell repertoires in COVID-19 (dated by TCRdb to the early 2020s). About the full investigation: Samples from collaborators originated in the United States, Italy and Spain and spanned both the acute and convalescent phases of COVID-19. The material from the prospective study consisted of cDNA or gDNA derived from T cells, B-cell-depleted T cells, or PBMCs. A de-identified subject ID, COVID-19 status, age in years and sex were almost always included in the sample metadata. Where available, HLA class I and class II types were obtained from metadata supplied by the sample provider rather than from assay-based typing. Samples were obtained from the ongoing ImmuneRACE study (first 160 participants) and from over 1,000 subjects provided by 6 global collaborators. The repertoires were released in a freely available public database intended as a resource for research on the immune response to SARS-CoV-2. Deeply sampled blood TCRbeta repertoires from subjects exposed to, actively infected with, or recovered from COVID-19 were included in the dataset. What the authors observed across the whole study: How much clinical and demographic metadata was included differed by source and by participant, and the metadata was provided uncurated.

TCRbeta CDR3 regions were amplified from genomic DNA using the immunoSEQ Assay, a bias-controlled multiplex PCR. The original methods were these. Nucleated cell counts per sample were estimated from amplification of reference gene primers within the assay. Sequence reads were collapsed and filtered to measure the absolute abundance of every unique TCRbeta CDR3 rearrangement. For each sample, productive Simpson clonality was calculated as the square root of Simpson's diversity index across productive rearrangements. Here the immuneACCESS table is served through TCRdb, limited to in-frame sequences with V and J called. Missing clones are a known gap in these copies; in checked studies unresolved V genes cover under half, and the rest lacks a known reason. V and J calls and clone size come straight from that table; D and trimming were deduced from the DNA. In this sample the table shows 250,000 or so clones, more than 70% of which occur a single time. The ten largest clones add up to around an eighth of the sample.

Taken from cysteine to phenylalanine, the CDR3 has 14 residues. Here the CDR3 DNA is all that survives: 42 bases in frame from base 1. V drops 2 bases and J drops 3 bases, leaving 8 bases in between. CDR1 and CDR2 are drawn from the germline V gene: SGHTA, FQGNSA. Concerning this clone itself: Its antigen is still unknown. The input lacks base qualities; no much larger clone sits a single base away.

The collaborating institutions used their own protocols to collect whole blood in K2EDTA tubes. For TCRbeta analysis, collaborator samples were shipped as frozen whole blood, as isolated PBMCs, or as DNA extracted from either sample type. The V and J segments used are TRBV7-2 and TRBJ2-1; the D gene is not confidently resolved. This clonotype was sampled from a man of 80 years or more with acute or convalescent COVID-19. Material: peripheral blood. The DNA sequence follows: TGTGCCAGCAGCTTAAGCGCCGACTACAATGAGCAGTTCTTC. It translates to CASSLSADYNEQFF.